The source of this T cell receptor (beta chain) is a study of T-cell reconstitution after alpha-beta-depleted transplantation in children. This clonotype was observed a few times. The authors prepared the TCRbeta library with unique molecular identifiers. TCRdb re-analysed the PCR reads in MiXCR, keeping a single row per CDR3 protein. The table records about 610,000 distinct CDR3 sequences, about 11% of them present only once. Trimming shortened V by 2 bases and J by 4 bases, and 15 bases separated the two germline ends. The CDR3 covers 15 residues. CDR1 is DFQATT and CDR2 is SNEGSKA in the germline V gene (reference sequence).

The TCR comes from a human donor who donated a stem cell graft to a child with acute myeloid leukemia. The chain carries TRBV20-1 and TRBJ1-5; the D gene is possibly TRBD1 (6 bases). The sequenced sample was PBMCs from the stem cell graft donor, obtained from the stem cell graft. The CDR3 region has the DNA TGCAGTGCTAGACCCACAGGGCGGGAGAATCAGCCCCAGCATTTT. Protein: CSARPTGRENQPQHF.